These T cell receptor beta chains were read from a single sample in a study of blood T cells in healthy people across ages. MiXCR was run by TCRdb on the 5' RACE reads, yielding one entry per CDR3 protein. The sample holds roughly 800,000 distinct CDR3 sequences, roughly 25% seen once. This sample also appeared in a second study, on T cells of mothers and their children.

Sequencing was carried out using blood. These receptors all stem from a boy between 5 and 17 years old in good health. Each CDR3 is given with its conserved first and last residue. The D gene is left open where the match is weak. Size tells how often a clone was seen (once, few, many) or the class of an expanded clone, and some rows leave it out.

j_call clone_size v_call cdr3_length d_call cdr3_nt cdr3_aa
TRBJ2-5 . TRBV29-1 15 . TGCAGCGTTGAGCTTCATACGGGGATCGGGGAGACCCAGTACTTC CSVELHTGIGETQYF
TRBJ2-1 few TRBV2 14 . TGTGCCAGCATCAAAACAGGATCCTACAATGAGCAGTTCTTC CASIKTGSYNEQFF
TRBJ1-3 few TRBV20-1 12 . TGCAGTGCCCCGGACGGTCCTAACACCATATATTTT CSAPDGPNTIYF
TRBJ2-5 few TRBV11-2 15 . TGTGCCAGCAGCCAAAGCCGGGTGAGGGTGGAGACCCAGTACTTC CASSQSRVRVETQYF
TRBJ2-5 . TRBV7-2 14 . TGTGCCAGCAGCTTAGTACAGGGAGTACCCGAGCGGTACTTC CASSLVQGVPERYF
TRBJ2-5 few TRBV13 14 TRBD1 TGTGCCAGCAGCGTTAGCAGGGGGCAGGAGACCCAGTACTTC CASSVSRGQETQYF
TRBJ1-6 . TRBV3-1 14 . TGTGCCAGCAGCCATAACAGCTATAATTCACCCCTCCACTTT CASSHNSYNSPLHF
TRBJ2-2 . TRBV5-1 15 . TGCGCCTCCCGGGCTAGGACGGTGAACACCGGGGAGCTGCTTTTT CASRARTVNTGELLF
TRBJ1-4 few TRBV7-9 15 . TGTGCCAGCAGCTTCCGGGACGGCCAGGGAGAAAAACTGTTTTTT CASSFRDGQGEKLFF
TRBJ2-1 . TRBV7-9 16 . TGTGCCAGCAGCTTCCGGGACACGGGTTTTTTCAATGAGCAGTTCTTC CASSFRDTGFFNEQFF
TRBJ1-4 few TRBV3-1 15 . TGTGCCAGCAGCCCTAGCCCGAGGCGTCGAGAAAAACTGTTTTTT CASSPSPRRREKLFF
TRBJ2-1 . TRBV6-5 13 . TGTGCCAGCAGTTACTCGGCGGGGAATGAGCAGTTCTTC CASSYSAGNEQFF
TRBJ2-4 few TRBV24-1 13 . TGTGCCACCAGTGACTCTAACAGCGGCGAGGAGTACTTC CATSDSNSGEEYF
TRBJ1-2 . TRBV7-2 16 . TGTGCCAGCAGCTTCTCTGGGTACACGGCGTCTTATGGCTACACCTTC CASSFSGYTASYGYTF
TRBJ2-4 . TRBV27 13 . TGTGCCAGCAGTTTAGCCCACGAAAACATTCAGTACTTC CASSLAHENIQYF
TRBJ1-6 . TRBV5-4 15 TRBD1 TGTGCCAGCAGCTTGACCGGGACAGGCGATTCACCCCTCCACTTT CASSLTGTGDSPLHF
TRBJ2-7 few TRBV6-6 15 . TGTGCCAGCAGCGGCCCCCGGGACTCATCCTACGAGCAGTACTTC CASSGPRDSSYEQYF
TRBJ2-3 few TRBV9 15 . TGTGCCAGCAGCGTAGGGGTTAGCCGCGCGGATACGCAGTATTTT CASSVGVSRADTQYF
TRBJ2-5 few TRBV12-3/TRBV12-4 16 TRBD1 TGTGCCAGCAGCCCGGACAGGGGGCTTTTTGGGGAGACCCAGTACTTC CASSPDRGLFGETQYF
TRBJ1-1 few TRBV6-2/TRBV6-3 13 . TGTGCCAGCAGTGGTGTTATGAACACTGAAGCTTTCTTT CASSGVMNTEAFF
TRBJ2-7 few TRBV12-3/TRBV12-4 11 . TGTGCCAGCAGTGGGGGGGCCGAGCAGTACTTC CASSGGAEQYF
TRBJ2-1 . TRBV7-9 16 TRBD1 TGTGCCAGCAGCTTCGGAACAGGGGGCACCTACAATGAGCAGTTCTTC CASSFGTGGTYNEQFF
TRBJ2-1 . TRBV2 15 TRBD2 TGTGCCAGCAATTCGGGGACTAGCGCGTACAATGCGCAGTTCTTC CASNSGTSAYNAQFF
TRBJ2-1 few TRBV28 12 . TGTGCCAGCAGTTTAAAAGTCCGGGAGCAGTTCTTC CASSLKVREQFF
TRBJ2-5 . TRBV4-1 15 . TGCGCCAGCAGCCAGGGTATAAATCCACAAGAGACCCAGTACTTC CASSQGINPQETQYF
TRBJ2-1 . TRBV6-5 15 TRBD1 TGTGCCAGCAGTTACGAGACAGGGCCATACAATGAGCAGTTCTTC CASSYETGPYNEQFF
TRBJ1-4 . TRBV28 11 . TGTGCCAGCAGTGACTCAAGGACAGCGTTTTTT CASSDSRTAFF
TRBJ2-5 few TRBV28 14 . TGTGCCAGCAGTTTCGTCCGGGGACAAGAGACCCAGTACTTC CASSFVRGQETQYF
TRBJ2-2 . TRBV5-1 14 . TGCGCCAGCAGCCATGAGGTTGTCACCGGGGAGCTGTTTTTT CASSHEVVTGELFF
TRBJ2-7 few TRBV2 12 . TGTGCCAGCAGGGGCGGGCGGTACGAGCAGTACTTC CASRGGRYEQYF
TRBJ2-5 . TRBV6-5 17 . TGTGCCAGCAGTTACTCGATGGGCTTCAAGGGAAGTGAGGCCCAGTACTTC CASSYSMGFKGSEAQYF
TRBJ2-6 few TRBV25-1 20 . TGTGCCAGCAGCACAACAGCCAGGGGCACTACCAGCTCTGGGGCCAACGTCCTGACTTTC CASSTTARGTTSSGANVLTF
TRBJ2-5 . TRBV7-9 15 TRBD2 TGTGCCAGCAGCAGAGTAGCGGGGGGGTACGAGACCCAGTACTTC CASSRVAGGYETQYF
TRBJ1-5 many TRBV6-6 15 TRBD1 TGTGCCAGCAGTTACGGTGGGACAGGTGATCAGCCCCAGCATTTT CASSYGGTGDQPQHF
TRBJ2-7 . TRBV4-3 17 . TGCGCCAGCAGCCAAGAGTATACGGGTCAGGGCATTTACGAGCAGTACTTC CASSQEYTGQGIYEQYF
TRBJ2-7 few TRBV11-2 14 . TGTGCCAGCACCGCGTCCCGGGGCCCCTACGAGCAGTACTTC CASTASRGPYEQYF
TRBJ2-7 once TRBV11-1 17 . TGTGCCAGCAGCTTAGTCCCCTATACTAGGATTTCCTACGAGCAGTACTTC CASSLVPYTRISYEQYF
TRBJ2-1 . TRBV12-3/TRBV12-4 14 TRBD2 TGTGCCAGCAGTGTAGCCGGGGGGGCGCGTGAGCAGTTCTTC CASSVAGGAREQFF
TRBJ2-3 . TRBV19 15 TRBD2 TGTGCCAGTAGTCCGGGACTAGCGGGGGAAGATACGCAGTATTTT CASSPGLAGEDTQYF
TRBJ2-7 few TRBV4-3 17 . TGCGCCAGCAGCCAAGATTCTCCCGGGACACGGAGTTACGAGCAGTACTTC CASSQDSPGTRSYEQYF
TRBJ2-7 few TRBV4-1 16 TRBD2 TGCGCCAGCAGCCCCTTCGGCGGGAGGGGCTCCTACGAGCAGTACTTC CASSPFGGRGSYEQYF
TRBJ2-2 . TRBV24-1 15 . TGTGCCACCAGTGATTTAGGCAGAAACACCGGGGAGCTGTTTTTT CATSDLGRNTGELFF
TRBJ1-1 . TRBV20-1 14 TRBD1 TGCAGTGCCAACATACAGGGGGCGAACACTGAAGCTTTCTTT CSANIQGANTEAFF